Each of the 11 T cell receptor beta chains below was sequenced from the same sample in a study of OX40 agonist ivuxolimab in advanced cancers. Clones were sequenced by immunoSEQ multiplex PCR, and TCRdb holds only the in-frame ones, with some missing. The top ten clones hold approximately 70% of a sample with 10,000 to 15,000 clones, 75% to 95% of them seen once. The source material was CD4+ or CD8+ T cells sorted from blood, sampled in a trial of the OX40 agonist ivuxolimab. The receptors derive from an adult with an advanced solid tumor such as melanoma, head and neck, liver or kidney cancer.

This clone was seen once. CDR3 loop: CASSTHAGGNQPQHF. CDR3 bases: TGTGCCAGTAGTACCCACGCAGGGGGCAATCAGCCCCAGCATTTT. The chain carries TRBV19 and TRBJ1-5, with D tentatively TRBD1 (6 bases). Per the germline V gene, CDR1 is LNHDA and CDR2 is SQIVND (reference sequence). The CDR3 has 15 residues. Trimming took 4 bases from V and 2 from J, leaving 12 bases between them.

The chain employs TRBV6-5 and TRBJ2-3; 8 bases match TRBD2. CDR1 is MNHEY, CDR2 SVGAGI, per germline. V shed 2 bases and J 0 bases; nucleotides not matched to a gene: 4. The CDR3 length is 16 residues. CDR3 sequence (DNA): TGTGCCAGCAGTTACCTAGCGGGTATTAGCACAGATACGCAGTATTTT. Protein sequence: CASSYLAGISTDTQYF.

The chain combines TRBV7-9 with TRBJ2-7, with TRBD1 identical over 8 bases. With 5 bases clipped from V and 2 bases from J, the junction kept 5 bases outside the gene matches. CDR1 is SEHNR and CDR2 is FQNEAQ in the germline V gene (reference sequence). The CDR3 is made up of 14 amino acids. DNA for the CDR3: TGTGCCAGCAGCCGGACAGGGAAGCCCTACGAGCAGTACTTC. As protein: CASSRTGKPYEQYF.

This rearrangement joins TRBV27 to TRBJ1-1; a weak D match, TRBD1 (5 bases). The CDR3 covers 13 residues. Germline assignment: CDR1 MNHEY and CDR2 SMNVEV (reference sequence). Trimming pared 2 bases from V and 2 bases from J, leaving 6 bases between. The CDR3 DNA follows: TGTGCCAGCAGTTTACAGGGAAACACTGAAGCTTTCTTT. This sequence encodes CASSLQGNTEAFF.

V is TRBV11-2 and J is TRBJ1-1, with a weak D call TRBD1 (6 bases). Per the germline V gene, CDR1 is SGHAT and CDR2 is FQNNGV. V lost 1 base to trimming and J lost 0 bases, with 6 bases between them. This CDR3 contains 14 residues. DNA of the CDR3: TGTGCCAGCAGCTTAGGGGGGCTGAACACTGAAGCTTTCTTT. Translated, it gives CASSLGGLNTEAFF.

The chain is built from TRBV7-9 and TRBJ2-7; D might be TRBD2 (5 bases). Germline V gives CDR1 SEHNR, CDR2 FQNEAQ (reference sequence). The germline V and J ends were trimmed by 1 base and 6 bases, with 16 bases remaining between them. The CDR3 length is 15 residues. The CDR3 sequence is CASSLGARRSAEQYF. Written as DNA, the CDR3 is TGTGCCAGCAGCTTAGGGGCCAGGAGGTCGGCCGAGCAGTACTTC.

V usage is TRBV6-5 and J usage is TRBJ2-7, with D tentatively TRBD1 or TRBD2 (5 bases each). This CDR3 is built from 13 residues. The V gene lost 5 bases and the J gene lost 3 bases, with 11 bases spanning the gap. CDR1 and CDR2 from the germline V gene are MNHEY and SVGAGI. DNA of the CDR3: TGTGCCAGCAGTCCGGGACCCAGCTACGAGCAGTACTTC. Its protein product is CASSPGPSYEQYF.

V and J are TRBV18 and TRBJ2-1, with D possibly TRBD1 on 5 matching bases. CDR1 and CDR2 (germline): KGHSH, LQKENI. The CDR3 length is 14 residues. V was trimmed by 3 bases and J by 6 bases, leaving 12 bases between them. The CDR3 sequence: CASSPLDSFNEQFF. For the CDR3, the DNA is TGTGCCAGCTCACCCCTCGACAGCTTCAATGAGCAGTTCTTC. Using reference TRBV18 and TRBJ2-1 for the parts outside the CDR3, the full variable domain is NAGVMQNPRHLVRRRGQEARLRCSPMKGHSHVYWYRQLPEEGLKFMVYLQKENIIDESGMPKERFSAEFPKEGPSILRIQQVVRGDSAAYFCASSPLDSFNEQFFGPGTRLTVL.

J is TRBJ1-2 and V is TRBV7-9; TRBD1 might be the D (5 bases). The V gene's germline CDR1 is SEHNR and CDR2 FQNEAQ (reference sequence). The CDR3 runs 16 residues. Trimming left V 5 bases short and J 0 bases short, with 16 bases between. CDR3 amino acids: CASSLLTGSSNYGYTF. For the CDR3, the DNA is TGTGCCAGCAGCCTTCTTACAGGTTCCTCTAACTATGGCTACACCTTC.

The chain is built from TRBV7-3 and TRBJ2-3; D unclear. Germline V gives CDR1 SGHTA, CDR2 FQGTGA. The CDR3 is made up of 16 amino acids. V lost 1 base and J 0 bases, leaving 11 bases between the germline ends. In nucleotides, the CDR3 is TGTGCCAGCAGCTTAAATGGGCCGATTAGCACAGATACGCAGTATTTT. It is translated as CASSLNGPISTDTQYF.

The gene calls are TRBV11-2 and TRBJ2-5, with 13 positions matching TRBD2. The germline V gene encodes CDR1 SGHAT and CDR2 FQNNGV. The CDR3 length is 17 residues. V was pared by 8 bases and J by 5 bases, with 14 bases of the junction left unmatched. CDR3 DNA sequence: TGTGCCAGCCGCGAGGGACTAGCGGGAAGTGGGATCGAGACCCAGTACTTC. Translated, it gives CASREGLAGSGIETQYF.